These 14 T cell receptor beta chains were sequenced from one sample in a study of PD-1 blockade in classical Hodgkin lymphoma. Generated by immunoSEQ multiplex PCR, the TCRdb table keeps only in-frame clones and is missing some. In the table there are 90,000 or so clones, around four fifths of which are singletons. The time point: cycle 4 day 1 (C4D1), after less than 7 weeks of nivolumab. Each and every patient relapsed after autologous stem cell transplantation, and patients got differing brentuximab vedotin exposure. The sample consisted of peripheral blood mononuclear cells (PBMCs), taken before the fourth cycle of nivolumab. The receptors shown here come from a human donor with classical Hodgkin lymphoma.

This rearrangement joins TRBV15 to TRBJ2-1, with TRBD1 matching over 11 bases. Looked up from germline, CDR1 is LNHNV and CDR2 is YYDKDF (reference sequence). The CDR3 extends over 16 amino acids. After removal of 0 bases from V and 8 bases from J, the junction contained 6 bases not matched to a gene. DNA of the CDR3: TGTGCCACCAGCAGAGAAGGGACAGGGGGTCGGTATGAGCAGTTCTTC. Amino acid sequence: CATSREGTGGRYEQFF.

The chain uses TRBV28 and TRBJ2-7; D not certain. V was clipped by 6 bases and J by 2 bases, with 8 bases between them. In germline, CDR1 is MDHEN, CDR2 SYDVKM. CDR3 length: 12 amino acids. The CDR3 region is CASRRRPYEQYF. CDR3 in DNA: TGTGCCAGCAGGCGTCGCCCCTACGAGCAGTACTTC.

CDR3 amino acids: CASTPKGLQETQYF. The CDR3 nucleotides read TGTGCCAGCACTCCGAAAGGGTTGCAAGAGACCCAGTACTTC. The V and J genes are TRBV5-4 and TRBJ2-5; D unresolved. The CDR3 sequence is 14 residues long. V lost 6 bases and J 2 bases, leaving 14 bases between the germline ends. Germline V gene sequence: CDR1 SGHNT, CDR2 YYREEE (reference sequence). Looking up the rest from reference TRBV5-4 and TRBJ2-5 gives the full variable domain: ETGVTQSPTHLIKTRGQQVTLRCSSQSGHNTVSWYQQALGQGPQFIFQYYREEENGRGNFPPRFSGLQFPNYSSELNVNALELDDSALYLCASTPKGLQETQYFGPGTRLLVL.

This chain uses TRBV19 with TRBJ1-2, with 7 bases matching TRBD1. Germline CDR1 is LNHDA and CDR2 is SQIVND (reference sequence). V trimming: 6 bases; J trimming: 2 bases; junction bases outside the gene matches: 9. This CDR3 has 15 amino acids. CDR3 sequence (DNA): TGTGCCAGTAGACGGGGACAGATGATAAACTATGGCTACACCTTC. Translating gives CASRRGQMINYGYTF.

This chain links TRBV6-1 with TRBJ1-1; TRBD1 agrees at 7 bases. Germline CDR1 MNHNS, CDR2 SASEGT. CDR3 size: 15 residues. Trimming cost V 4 bases and J 4 bases; bases outside gene matches: 9. The CDR3 loop is CASSVWTGGGTEAFF. CDR3 nucleotide sequence: TGTGCCAGCAGTGTGTGGACAGGTGGCGGCACTGAAGCTTTCTTT.

This sequence joins TRBV5-1 and TRBJ2-7; a possible D gene is TRBD2 (7 bases). CDR1 and CDR2 from the germline V gene are SGHRS and YFSETQ. Trimming cost V 6 bases and J 5 bases, with 15 bases left between them. This CDR3 has 13 amino acids. The DNA for the CDR3 is TGCGCCAGCAAAATCCAGCGGGACAACGAGCAGTACTTC. Encoded protein: CASKIQRDNEQYF.

The chain couples TRBV11-2 to TRBJ2-5; 9 bases agree with TRBD2. V gave up 5 bases and J gave up 1 base; unmatched junction bases: 11. This CDR3 spans 17 amino acids. CDR1 SGHAT and CDR2 FQNNGV come from the germline V gene. DNA for the CDR3: TGTGCCAGCAGCCGGGGACTAGCCCCCGAGAGCCAAGAGACCCAGTACTTC. Translating gives CASSRGLAPESQETQYF.

The rearrangement joins TRBV20-1 to TRBJ2-5; TRBD1 might be the D (5 bases). The J call is doubtful: the DNA matches TRBJ2-7 better. This CDR3 is built from 11 residues. CDR1 is DFQATT, CDR2 SNEGSKA, per germline (reference sequence). CDR3 sequence (DNA): TGCAGTGTCCAGGACACCTACGAGCAGTACTTC. The encoded protein is CSVQDTYEQYF.

This clone appeared a few times. The V and J genes are TRBV29-1 and TRBJ2-7; tentative D call: TRBD1 (6 bases). Germline assignment: CDR1 SQVTM and CDR2 ANQGSEA. The CDR3 sequence is 12 residues long. V lost 6 bases to trimming and J lost 6 bases, with 15 bases between them. As DNA, the CDR3 is TGCAGCGTAAGCAAAACAGGGAGCGAGCAGTACTTC. This sequence encodes CSVSKTGSEQYF.

V and J are TRBV6-1 and TRBJ1-1; D is unresolved. Germline V lookup: CDR1 MNHNS, CDR2 SASEGT. Between the trimmed V and J ends, which lost 6 bases and 1 base, there was a span of 9 bases. This CDR3 comprises 13 residues. The CDR3 DNA reads TGTGCCAGCAGCTTAACACAGAACACTGAAGCTTTCTTT. The encoded protein is CASSLTQNTEAFF.

The rearrangement links TRBV7-9 to TRBJ2-3, with D hard to call. The CDR3 totals 11 residues. Germline V lookup: CDR1 SEHNR, CDR2 FQNEAQ (reference sequence). The ends were cut back, 4 bases at V and 2 bases at J, with 1 base in the middle. CDR3 nucleotides: TGTGCCAGCAGCTACACAGATACGCAGTATTTT. Translated: CASSYTDTQYF.

The rearrangement joins TRBV7-2 to TRBJ2-3; 11 bases fit TRBD2. After removal of 5 bases from V and 2 bases from J, the junction contained 9 bases not matched to a gene. This CDR3 spans 17 amino acids. Germline CDR1 and CDR2: SGHTA and FQGNSA. DNA for the CDR3: TGTGCCAGCAGCCCAATTAGACTAGCGGGGTCCACAGATACGCAGTATTTT. It translates to CASSPIRLAGSTDTQYF.

This clone was found once. CDR3 bases: TGTGCCAGCAGCGCCTCCTACCCGGCAGATACGCAGTATTTT. As protein: CASSASYPADTQYF. The V and J genes are TRBV9 and TRBJ2-3; D is unresolved. This CDR3 contains 14 residues. CDR1 is SGDLS and CDR2 is YYNGEE in the germline V gene. Trimming removed 3 bases at V and 4 bases at J, with 12 bases between. Filled out from reference TRBV9 and TRBJ2-3, the complete variable domain reads DSGVTQTPKHLITATGQRVTLRCSPRSGDLSVYWYQQSLDQGLQFLIQYYNGEERAKGNILERFSAQQFPDLHSELNLSSLELGDSALYFCASSASYPADTQYFGPGTRLTVL.

V is TRBV15 and J is TRBJ2-3; the D gene is possibly TRBD1 (6 bases). The CDR3 covers 15 residues. Germline loops: CDR1 LNHNV, CDR2 YYDKDF (reference sequence). Trimming took 3 bases from V and 2 from J, leaving 12 bases between them. Here the CDR3 reads CATSSLGQNTDTQYF. Written as DNA, the CDR3 is TGTGCCACCAGCAGTTTAGGACAGAACACAGATACGCAGTATTTT. The variable domain in full, with the rest retrieved from reference TRBV15 and TRBJ2-3, is DAMVIQNPRYQVTQFGKPVTLSCSQTLNHNVMYWYQQKSSQAPKLLFHYYDKDFNNEADTPDNFQSRRPNTSFCFLDIRSPGLGDTAMYLCATSSLGQNTDTQYFGPGTRLTVL.